This is a list of T cell receptor beta chains from one sample in a study of PD-1 blockade in classical Hodgkin lymphoma. Here immunoSEQ multiplex PCR was the method, and the copy in TCRdb shows in-frame clones only, minus some. The sample has 35,000 to 50,000 clones, less than 75% seen once; the top ten hold 3% to 4%. Sequencing used peripheral blood mononuclear cells (PBMCs), obtained before the fourth cycle of nivolumab. The receptors were gathered from a human donor with classical Hodgkin lymphoma. Both conserved end residues are part of each CDR3. The D gene is left open where the match is weak. Size values are once, few and many counts, or a class for expanded clones, and some rows have none.

j_call: TRBJ2-7; d_call: TRBD2; clone_size: once; v_call: TRBV7-9; cdr3_aa: CASSSSGGTYEQYF; cdr3_nt: TGTGCCAGCAGCTCTAGCGGGGGGACCTACGAGCAGTACTTC
j_call: TRBJ1-2; d_call: TRBD1; clone_size: -; v_call: TRBV5-6; cdr3_aa: CASSGQGRAENYGYTF; cdr3_nt: TGTGCCAGCAGCGGACAGGGGAGGGCCGAGAACTATGGCTACACCTTC
j_call: TRBJ2-2; d_call: TRBD2; clone_size: -; v_call: TRBV18; cdr3_aa: CASSPFARGAGELFF; cdr3_nt: TGTGCCAGCTCACCGTTTGCGCGGGGGGCCGGGGAGCTGTTTTTT
j_call: TRBJ1-4; d_call: -; clone_size: -; v_call: TRBV4-3; cdr3_aa: CASSQEGGRGSEKLFF; cdr3_nt: TGCGCCAGCAGCCAAGAGGGGGGTAGGGGATCTGAAAAACTGTTTTTT
j_call: TRBJ2-3; d_call: TRBD2; clone_size: -; v_call: TRBV7-2; cdr3_aa: CASSRDAGVPPSTDTQYF; cdr3_nt: TGTGCCAGCAGCCGCGACGCGGGGGTTCCGCCTAGCACAGATACGCAGTATTTT
j_call: TRBJ2-3; d_call: TRBD2; clone_size: -; v_call: TRBV30; cdr3_aa: CAWSVGLAGTDTQYF; cdr3_nt: TGTGCCTGGAGTGTGGGACTAGCGGGCACAGATACGCAGTATTTT
j_call: TRBJ2-7; d_call: -; clone_size: -; v_call: TRBV28; cdr3_aa: CASIDPRSYEQYF; cdr3_nt: TGTGCCAGCATCGACCCTCGGTCCTACGAGCAGTACTTC
j_call: TRBJ2-3; d_call: -; clone_size: -; v_call: TRBV5-1; cdr3_aa: CASSFPGTDTQYF; cdr3_nt: TGCGCCAGCAGCTTCCCAGGGACAGATACGCAGTATTTT
j_call: TRBJ2-3; d_call: TRBD2; clone_size: -; v_call: TRBV9; cdr3_aa: CASSVDRTSGRRSTDTQYF; cdr3_nt: TGTGCCAGCAGCGTAGATAGGACTAGCGGTCGTAGGTCCACAGATACGCAGTATTTT
j_call: TRBJ2-2; d_call: TRBD1; clone_size: medium-sized; v_call: TRBV7-7; cdr3_aa: CASSPGQMNTGELFF; cdr3_nt: TGTGCCAGCAGCCCGGGACAGATGAACACCGGGGAGCTGTTTTTT
j_call: TRBJ1-2; d_call: -; clone_size: few; v_call: TRBV2; cdr3_aa: CASSVDSNYGYTF; cdr3_nt: TGTGCCAGCAGTGTGGATTCTAACTATGGCTACACCTTC
j_call: TRBJ1-5; d_call: TRBD1; clone_size: once; v_call: TRBV10-2; cdr3_aa: CASSLDRVDQPQHF; cdr3_nt: TGCGCCAGCAGCCTCGACAGGGTTGATCAGCCCCAGCATTTT
j_call: TRBJ2-7; d_call: -; clone_size: -; v_call: TRBV10-1; cdr3_aa: CAKKRFLGIYEQYF; cdr3_nt: TGCGCCAAGAAGCGCTTCCTAGGGATTTACGAGCAGTACTTC
j_call: TRBJ1-4; d_call: -; clone_size: -; v_call: TRBV5-4; cdr3_aa: CASSREPLSGGEKLFF; cdr3_nt: TGTGCCAGCAGCCGGGAGCCGCTTAGCGGGGGTGAAAAACTGTTTTTT
j_call: TRBJ2-4; d_call: -; clone_size: -; v_call: TRBV9; cdr3_aa: CASSVDYVVGNIQYF; cdr3_nt: TGTGCCAGCAGCGTAGACTATGTCGTCGGAAACATTCAGTACTTC
j_call: TRBJ2-7; d_call: TRBD1; clone_size: -; v_call: TRBV2; cdr3_aa: CACGGNRGPASEQYF; cdr3_nt: TGTGCCTGTGGGGGCAACAGGGGGCCCGCCTCCGAGCAGTACTTC
j_call: TRBJ1-6; d_call: TRBD1; clone_size: -; v_call: TRBV30; cdr3_aa: CAWSKGADSPLHF; cdr3_nt: TGTGCCTGGAGTAAGGGGGCGGATTCACCCCTCCACTTT
j_call: TRBJ2-5; d_call: TRBD2; clone_size: -; v_call: TRBV11-2; cdr3_aa: CASSLGRGGETQYF; cdr3_nt: TGTGCCAGCAGCTTAGGACGGGGGGGAGAGACCCAGTACTTC
j_call: TRBJ1-1; d_call: TRBD1; clone_size: -; v_call: TRBV6-5; cdr3_aa: CASSLGQGGTEAFF; cdr3_nt: TGTGCCAGCAGTCTCGGACAGGGAGGCACTGAAGCTTTCTTT
j_call: TRBJ2-3; d_call: TRBD2; clone_size: -; v_call: TRBV4-2; cdr3_aa: CASSQDGTSGTDTQYF; cdr3_nt: TGTGCCAGCAGCCAAGATGGAACTAGCGGCACAGATACGCAGTATTTT
j_call: TRBJ1-2; d_call: -; clone_size: -; v_call: TRBV6-5; cdr3_aa: CASSAGRYGYTF; cdr3_nt: TGTGCCAGCAGTGCGGGCCGCTATGGCTACACCTTC
j_call: TRBJ2-7; d_call: -; clone_size: -; v_call: TRBV9; cdr3_aa: CASSVDGGRQDEQYF; cdr3_nt: TGTGCCAGCAGCGTAGACGGGGGGCGACAAGACGAGCAGTACTTC
j_call: TRBJ2-7; d_call: -; clone_size: -; v_call: TRBV6-6; cdr3_aa: CASSRETAQSEQYF; cdr3_nt: TGTGCCAGCAGCAGGGAGACAGCCCAGTCCGAGCAGTACTTC
j_call: TRBJ2-3; d_call: TRBD2; clone_size: few; v_call: TRBV19; cdr3_aa: CASSYAGTSGSTDTQYF; cdr3_nt: TGTGCCAGTAGTTACGCCGGGACTAGCGGGAGTACAGATACGCAGTATTTT
j_call: TRBJ2-2; d_call: -; clone_size: few; v_call: TRBV6-5; cdr3_aa: CASRRGWNTGELFF; cdr3_nt: TGTGCCAGCAGAAGGGGATGGAACACCGGGGAGCTGTTTTTT
j_call: TRBJ2-7; d_call: TRBD1; clone_size: -; v_call: TRBV6-6; cdr3_aa: CASSGQAYEQYF; cdr3_nt: TGTGCCAGCAGTGGACAGGCCTACGAGCAGTACTTC